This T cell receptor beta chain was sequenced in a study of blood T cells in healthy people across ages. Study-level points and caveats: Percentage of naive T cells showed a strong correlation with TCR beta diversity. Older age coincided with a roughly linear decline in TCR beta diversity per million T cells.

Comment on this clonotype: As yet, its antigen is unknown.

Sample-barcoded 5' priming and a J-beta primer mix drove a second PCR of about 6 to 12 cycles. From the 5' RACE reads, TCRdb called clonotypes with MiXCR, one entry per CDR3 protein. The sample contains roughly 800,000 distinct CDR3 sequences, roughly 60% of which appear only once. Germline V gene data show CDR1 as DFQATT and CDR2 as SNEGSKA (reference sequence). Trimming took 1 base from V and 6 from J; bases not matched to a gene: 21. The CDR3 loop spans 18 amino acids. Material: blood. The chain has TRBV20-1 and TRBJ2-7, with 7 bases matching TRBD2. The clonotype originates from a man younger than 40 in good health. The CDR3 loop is CSARGGGERLVDIGEQYF. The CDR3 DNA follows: TGCAGTGCTAGAGGGGGAGGGGAGAGACTAGTCGACATTGGCGAGCAGTACTTC.